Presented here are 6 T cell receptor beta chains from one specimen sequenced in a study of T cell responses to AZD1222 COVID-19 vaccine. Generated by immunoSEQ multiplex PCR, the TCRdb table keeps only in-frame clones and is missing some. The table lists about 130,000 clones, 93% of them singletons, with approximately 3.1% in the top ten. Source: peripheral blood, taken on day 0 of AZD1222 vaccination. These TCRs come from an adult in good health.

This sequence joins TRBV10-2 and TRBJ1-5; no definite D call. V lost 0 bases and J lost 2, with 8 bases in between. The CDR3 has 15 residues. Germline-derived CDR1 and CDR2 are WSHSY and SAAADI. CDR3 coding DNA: TGCGCCAGCAGTGAGTCGTCGGCGGGCAATCAGCCCCAGCATTTT. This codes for CASSESSAGNQPQHF.

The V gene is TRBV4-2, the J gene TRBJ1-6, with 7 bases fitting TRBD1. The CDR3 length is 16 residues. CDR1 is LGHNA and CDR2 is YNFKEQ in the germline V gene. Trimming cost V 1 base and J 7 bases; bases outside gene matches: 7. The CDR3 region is CASSQGPSRGNSPLHF. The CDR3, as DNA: TGTGCCAGCAGCCAAGGACCATCCAGGGGGAATTCACCCCTCCACTTT.

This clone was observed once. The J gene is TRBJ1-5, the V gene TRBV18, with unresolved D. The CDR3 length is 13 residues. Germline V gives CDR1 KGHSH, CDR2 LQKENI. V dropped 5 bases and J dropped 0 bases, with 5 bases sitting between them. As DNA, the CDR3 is TGTGCCAGCTCAACCAATAGCAATCAGCCCCAGCATTTT. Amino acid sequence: CASSTNSNQPQHF.

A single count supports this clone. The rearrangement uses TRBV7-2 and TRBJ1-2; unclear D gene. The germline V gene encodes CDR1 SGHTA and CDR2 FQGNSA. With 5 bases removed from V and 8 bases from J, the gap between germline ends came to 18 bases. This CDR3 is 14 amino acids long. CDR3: CASSPPSRAWGYTF. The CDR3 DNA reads TGTGCCAGCAGCCCCCCGTCCCGGGCGTGGGGCTACACCTTC.

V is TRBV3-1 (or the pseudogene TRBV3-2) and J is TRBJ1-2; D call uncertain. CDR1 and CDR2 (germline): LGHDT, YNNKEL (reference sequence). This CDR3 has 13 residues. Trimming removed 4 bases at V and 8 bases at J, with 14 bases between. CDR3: CASSPGQLGGYTF. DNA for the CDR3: TGTGCCAGCAGCCCGGGCCAACTGGGGGGCTACACCTTC.

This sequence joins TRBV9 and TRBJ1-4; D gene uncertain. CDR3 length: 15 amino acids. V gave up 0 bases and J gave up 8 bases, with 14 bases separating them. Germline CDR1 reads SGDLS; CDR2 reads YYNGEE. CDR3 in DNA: TGTGCCAGCAGCGTAGCTATGGGGTATGGCGAAAAACTGTTTTTT. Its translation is CASSVAMGYGEKLFF.